These 23 T cell receptor beta chains share one sample of origin, sequenced in a study of shared clonotypes between healthy human individuals (dated by TCRdb to about 2020). The library was built by means of the immunoSEQ multiplex PCR assay. Not all clones reach the TCRdb copy of this immuneACCESS table, which keeps in-frame sequences only. Checked studies attribute under half of the gap to unresolved V genes and leave the rest unexplained. The sample table shows 740,000 or so clones, and around 78% are seen once. 1.5% to 2% of the sample is held by the ten biggest clonotypes. Material: memory CD4+ T cells sorted from blood. In the paper's terms, the cell subset or site label means: CD45RA-negative fraction. These receptors all come from a woman in her 30s in good health.

The genes are TRBV9 and TRBJ2-7, with 7 bases identical to TRBD2. The CDR3 contains 15 residues. With V trimmed by 0 bases and J by 4 bases, 7 bases remained unmatched. Per the germline V gene, CDR1 is SGDLS and CDR2 is YYNGEE. For the CDR3, the DNA is TGTGCCAGCAGCGTAGCTCCGGGAGCGGGATACGAGCAGTACTTC. Residues: CASSVAPGAGYEQYF.

The rearrangement links TRBV4-2 to TRBJ1-1; TRBD1 agrees at 7 bases. The CDR3 totals 18 residues. Per the germline V gene, CDR1 is LGHNA and CDR2 is YNFKEQ. The J segment lost 1 base and the V segment lost 0 bases, leaving 11 bases of the junction unmatched. The CDR3 coding sequence is TGTGCCAGCAGCCAAGATCGAAGGGCAGGGGGGGGGAACACTGAAGCTTTCTTT. Protein: CASSQDRRAGGGNTEAFF.

This clone was found a few times. CDR3 nucleotide sequence: TGTGCCAGCAGTTCCGGGCCGGGAGGCACTGAAGCTTTCTTT. Protein: CASSSGPGGTEAFF. This chain links TRBV28 with TRBJ1-1; D not certain. Germline V gene data show CDR1 as MDHEN and CDR2 as SYDVKM. The germline V and J ends were trimmed by 4 bases and 4 bases, with 13 bases remaining between them. The CDR3 is 14 amino acids.

CDR3 sequence (DNA): TGTGCCAGCAGCCGAAGTGGTCAGGCATCCTACGAGCAGTACTTC. This gives the protein CASSRSGQASYEQYF. The V and J genes are TRBV27 and TRBJ2-7, with D hard to call. The CDR3 sequence is 15 residues long. Per the germline V gene, CDR1 is MNHEY and CDR2 is SMNVEV (reference sequence). V was pared by 6 bases and J by 1 base, with 16 bases between.

This clone was picked up a small number of times. Other DNA sequences within the sample encode an identical CDR3. V is TRBV29-1 and J is TRBJ2-5; tentative D call: TRBD1 (6 bases). The CDR3 runs to 12 residues. Germline CDR1 and CDR2: SQVTM and ANQGSEA. Trimming cost V 3 bases and J 4 bases, with 9 bases left between them. CDR3 loop: CSVDRGSETQYF. The CDR3 bases are TGCAGCGTTGACAGGGGCTCAGAGACCCAGTACTTC.

The J gene is TRBJ1-1, the V gene TRBV7-3; 7 positions agree with TRBD1. The CDR3 contains 15 residues. Germline assignment: CDR1 SGHTA and CDR2 FQGTGA. Trimming at V came to 0 bases and at J to 1 base, leaving 2 bases not matched to a gene. The CDR3 spells CASSLTGQANTEAFF. In DNA form, the CDR3 reads TGTGCCAGCAGCTTAACCGGACAGGCGAACACTGAAGCTTTCTTT.

This rearrangement joins TRBV23-1 to TRBJ2-7, with a possible D match to TRBD2 (8 bases). TRBV23-1 is an ORF for which the function is uncertain. The CDR3 extends over 15 amino acids. Trimming left V 8 bases short and J 2 bases short, with 19 bases between. CDR3 loop: CASRGGQDRPYEQYF. The CDR3 DNA sequence: TGCGCCAGCCGGGGGGGGCAGGACAGGCCCTACGAGCAGTACTTC.

On this clone itself: The sample has other DNA sequences that encode this CDR3 too. This chain links TRBV7-7 with TRBJ2-3, with 9 nucleotides matching TRBD1. Trimming at V came to 5 bases and at J to 0 bases, leaving 3 bases not matched to a gene. The CDR3 has 15 residues. Germline V lookup: CDR1 SSHAT, CDR2 FNYEAQ (reference sequence). Here the CDR3 reads CASSPGTGSTDTQYF. The CDR3 DNA is TGTGCCAGCAGCCCAGGGACAGGGAGCACAGATACGCAGTATTTT.

The chain links TRBV4-1 to TRBJ2-2; D unresolved. The germline V gene has CDR1 MGHRA and CDR2 YSYEKL. Trimming stripped 1 base from V and 1 base from J, with 7 bases between. This CDR3 is built from 15 residues. The CDR3 here is CASSQGRLNTGELFF. The CDR3 coding sequence is TGCGCCAGCAGCCAAGGCCGATTGAACACCGGGGAGCTGTTTTTT.

The chain carries TRBV7-6 and TRBJ2-1, with a tentative D call TRBD1 (7 bases). With 5 bases removed from V and 13 bases from J, the gap between germline ends came to 18 bases. In germline, CDR1 is SGHVS, CDR2 FNYEAQ. There are 13 residues in the CDR3. This CDR3 reads CASSTRQGLLQFF. The CDR3 DNA reads TGTGCCAGCAGCACAAGACAGGGACTTTTACAGTTCTTC.

This sequence joins TRBV7-2 and TRBJ2-1; tentatively, D is TRBD2 (5 bases). Germline V CDR1 and CDR2: SGHTA, FQGNSA. The germline V and J ends were trimmed by 4 bases and 3 bases, with 25 bases remaining between them. The CDR3 runs to 19 residues. The DNA of the CDR3 is TGTGCCAGCAGCTCGTCCTCGATAACAGCGGAGCCCATCTACAATGAGCAGTTCTTC. Protein sequence: CASSSSSITAEPIYNEQFF. Combining the CDR3 with reference TRBV7-2 and TRBJ2-1 gives the whole variable domain GAGVSQSPSNKVTEKGKDVELRCDPISGHTALYWYRQSLGQGLEFLIYFQGNSAPDKSGLPSDRFSAERTGGSVSTLTIQRTQQEDSAVYLCASSSSSITAEPIYNEQFFGPGTRLTVL.

There are a few counts of this clone. V and J are TRBV21-1 and TRBJ2-3; the table's D call of TRBD1 was not tested on the DNA. TRBV21-1 is flagged as a pseudogene. The CDR3 runs 14 residues. CDR3 loop: CASPTGTKTDTQYF. The DNA for the CDR3 is TGTGCCAGTCCGACAGGGACGAAGACAGATACGCAGTATTTT.

There are a few counts of this clone. CDR3 amino acids: CASSSGQGRTGGANVLTF. In DNA form, the CDR3 reads TGTGCCAGCAGCTCGGGACAGGGGAGGACGGGAGGGGCCAACGTCCTGACTTTC. The rearrangement joins TRBV7-2 to TRBJ2-6, with TRBD1 matching over 10 bases. The CDR3 is 18 amino acids. The trim removed 4 bases at V and 4 bases at J, leaving 10 bases unmatched. Germline CDR1 is SGHTA and CDR2 is FQGNSA.

The chain has TRBV6-4 and TRBJ2-3; 9 bases are a match to TRBD2. The CDR3 contains 16 residues. Germline loops: CDR1 MRHNA, CDR2 SNTAGT. The trim removed 0 bases at V and 4 bases at J, leaving 5 bases unmatched. This CDR3 reads CASSDSPAGGPDTQYF. The DNA of the CDR3 is TGTGCCAGCAGTGACTCTCCGGCGGGAGGGCCAGATACGCAGTATTTT.

The genes are TRBV7-2 and TRBJ2-7; no firm D call. The V gene's germline CDR1 is SGHTA and CDR2 FQGNSA. Trimming left V 3 bases short and J 0 bases short, with 9 bases between. The CDR3 covers 14 residues. For the CDR3, the DNA is TGTGCCAGCAGCTTCTCCAGGAGCTCCTACGAGCAGTACTTC. This encodes CASSFSRSSYEQYF. The variable domain in full, completed from reference TRBV7-2 and TRBJ2-7, reads GAGVSQSPSNKVTEKGKDVELRCDPISGHTALYWYRQSLGQGLEFLIYFQGNSAPDKSGLPSDRFSAERTGGSVSTLTIQRTQQEDSAVYLCASSFSRSSYEQYFGPGTRLTVT.

The chain is built from TRBV19 and TRBJ2-3, with TRBD1 as a possible D gene (7 bases). Germline V gene data show CDR1 as LNHDA and CDR2 as SQIVND (reference sequence). The V gene lost 3 bases and the J gene lost 8 bases, with 21 bases spanning the gap. The CDR3 covers 16 residues. CDR3 sequence: CASSMSIGQEGSTQYF. Here the CDR3 DNA reads TGTGCCAGTAGTATGAGCATAGGACAGGAGGGTAGTACGCAGTATTTT.

This clone was detected only a few times. This sequence joins TRBV6-4 and TRBJ2-1; TRBD1 or TRBD2 may be the D gene (7 bases each). The V gene lost 2 bases and the J gene lost 8 bases, with 13 bases spanning the gap. This CDR3 has 14 residues. Germline V gene sequence: CDR1 MRHNA, CDR2 SNTAGT. Written as DNA, the CDR3 is TGTGCCAGCAGTGACCGGGGAGGGGGCGATGAGCAGTTCTTC. The encoded protein is CASSDRGGGDEQFF.

This clone was seen a few times. This rearrangement joins TRBV7-6 to TRBJ2-7; perhaps TRBD2 as D (6 bases). Deletions cut 1 base from V and 2 bases from J, with 12 bases between. CDR3 length: 15 amino acids. Germline V CDR1 and CDR2: SGHVS, FNYEAQ. The CDR3 DNA follows: TGTGCCAGCAGCTTAGGGGGGAGGAAAACCTACGAGCAGTACTTC. Translated, it gives CASSLGGRKTYEQYF.

The chain links TRBV30 to TRBJ1-1; 7 nucleotides agree with TRBD1. Germline values: CDR1 GTSNPN, CDR2 SVGIG (reference sequence). The V segment lost 2 bases and the J segment 1 base; nucleotides outside the gene matches: 1. This CDR3 is 13 amino acids long. CDR3 amino acids: CAWSNRGNTEAFF. The CDR3 coding sequence is TGTGCCTGGAGTAACAGGGGGAACACTGAAGCTTTCTTT.

The rearrangement links TRBV18 to TRBJ1-5; D possibly corresponds to TRBD1 (5 bases). Trimming left V 5 bases short and J 4 bases short, with 12 bases between. Germline V gene data show CDR1 as KGHSH and CDR2 as LQKENI. CDR3 length equals 14 residues. The CDR3 loop reads CASSATESNQPQHF. Here the CDR3 DNA reads TGTGCCAGCTCAGCGACAGAGTCGAATCAGCCCCAGCATTTT.

The gene calls are TRBV5-4 and TRBJ2-1; TRBD2 is a possible D gene (6 bases). The CDR3 contains 16 residues. Germline loops: CDR1 SGHNT, CDR2 YYREEE (reference sequence). V was cut by 3 bases and J by 6 bases, with 19 bases left in between. CDR3 in DNA: TGTGCCAGCAGCTCAGCTTGGGGAGGAAGGAGCAATGAGCAGTTCTTC. It codes for CASSSAWGGRSNEQFF.

To note about this clone: The same CDR3 is also encoded by other DNA sequences in this sample. The CDR3 region has the DNA TGTGCCAGCAGAGTGGCGGGAGTGTACGAGCAGTACTTC. It encodes CASRVAGVYEQYF. This chain links TRBV2 with TRBJ2-7; 7 bases match TRBD2. V was pared by 6 bases and J by 4 bases, with 6 bases of the junction left unmatched. The V gene's germline CDR1 is SNHLY and CDR2 FYNNEI. This CDR3 contains 13 residues.

J is TRBJ2-5 and V is TRBV7-2; TRBD2 agrees at 7 bases. Germline CDR1 reads SGHTA; CDR2 reads FQGNSA. CDR3 size: 15 residues. With 2 bases clipped from V and 5 bases from J, the junction kept 8 bases outside the gene matches. CDR3 in amino acids: CASSLSALAWETQYF. The CDR3 region has the DNA TGTGCCAGCAGCTTATCAGCACTAGCGTGGGAGACCCAGTACTTC.